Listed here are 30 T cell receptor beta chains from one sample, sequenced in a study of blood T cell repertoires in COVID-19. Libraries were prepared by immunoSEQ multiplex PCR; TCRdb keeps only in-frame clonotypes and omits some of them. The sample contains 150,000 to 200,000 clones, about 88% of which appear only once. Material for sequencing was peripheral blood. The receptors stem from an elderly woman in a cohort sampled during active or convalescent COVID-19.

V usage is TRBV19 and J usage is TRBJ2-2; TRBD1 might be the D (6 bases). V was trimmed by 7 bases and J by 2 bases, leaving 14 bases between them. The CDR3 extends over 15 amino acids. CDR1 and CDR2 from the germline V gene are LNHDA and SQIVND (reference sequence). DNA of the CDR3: TGTGCCAGTACCCCGACAGGACCTAACACCGGGGAGCTGTTTTTT. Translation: CASTPTGPNTGELFF.

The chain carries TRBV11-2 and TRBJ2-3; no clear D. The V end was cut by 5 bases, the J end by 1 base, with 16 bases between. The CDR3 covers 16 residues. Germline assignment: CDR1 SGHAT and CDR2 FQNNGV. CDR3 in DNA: TGTGCCAGCAGCCCCCTCACTTACTATGGCACAGATACGCAGTATTTT. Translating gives CASSPLTYYGTDTQYF.

For the CDR3, the DNA is TGTGCCAGCAGCTCGGGGGATCGAGGGCAGCCCCAGCATTTT. Its translation: CASSSGDRGQPQHF. The chain employs TRBV7-9 and TRBJ1-5, with a tentative D call TRBD1 (5 bases). Trimming cost V 4 bases and J 7 bases, with 14 bases left between them. Germline CDR1 and CDR2: SEHNR and FQNEAQ (reference sequence). This CDR3 region has 14 residues.

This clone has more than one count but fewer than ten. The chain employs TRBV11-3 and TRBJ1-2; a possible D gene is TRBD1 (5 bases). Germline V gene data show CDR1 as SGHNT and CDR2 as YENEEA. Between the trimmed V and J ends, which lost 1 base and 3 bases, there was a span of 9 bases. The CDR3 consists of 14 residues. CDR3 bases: TGTGCCAGCAGCTTAGGCCAGGGATACTATGGCTACACCTTC. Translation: CASSLGQGYYGYTF.

DNA for the CDR3: TGTGCCACCGAAACGGACAGGGTAAATTCACCCCTCCACTTT. Translation gives CATETDRVNSPLHF. This chain uses TRBV2 with TRBJ1-6, with 8 bases identical to TRBD1. Germline trimming cut 10 bases from V and 7 bases from J; bases unmatched to any gene: 9. The CDR3 contains 14 residues. Germline CDR1 is SNHLY and CDR2 is FYNNEI.

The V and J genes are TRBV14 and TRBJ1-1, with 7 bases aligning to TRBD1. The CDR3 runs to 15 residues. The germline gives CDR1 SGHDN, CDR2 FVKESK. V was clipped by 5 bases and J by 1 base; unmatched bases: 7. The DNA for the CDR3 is TGTGCCAGCAGCAAACTTACAGGGGCGAACACTGAAGCTTTCTTT. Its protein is CASSKLTGANTEAFF.

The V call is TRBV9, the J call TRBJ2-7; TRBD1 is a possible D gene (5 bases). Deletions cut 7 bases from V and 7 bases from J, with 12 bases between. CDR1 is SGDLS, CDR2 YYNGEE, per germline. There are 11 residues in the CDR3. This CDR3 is CASGQGWEQYF. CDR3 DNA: TGTGCCAGCGGCCAGGGTTGGGAGCAGTACTTC.

The CDR3, as DNA: TGTGCCAGCAGTCTGGAGACAGGGAGCTACACTGAAGCTTTCTTT. This encodes CASSLETGSYTEAFF. The chain has TRBV28 and TRBJ1-1, with 7 nucleotides matching TRBD1. Unmatched junction bases numbered 9, after V lost 5 bases and J lost 3 bases. There are 15 residues in the CDR3. Per the germline V gene, CDR1 is MDHEN and CDR2 is SYDVKM.

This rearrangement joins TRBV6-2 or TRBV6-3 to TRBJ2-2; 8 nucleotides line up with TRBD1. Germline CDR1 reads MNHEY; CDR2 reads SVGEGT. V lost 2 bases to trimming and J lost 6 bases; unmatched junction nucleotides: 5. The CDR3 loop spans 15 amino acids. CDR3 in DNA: TGTGCCAGCAGTTACGGACAGGGATTCGCCGGGGAGCTGTTTTTT. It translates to CASSYGQGFAGELFF.

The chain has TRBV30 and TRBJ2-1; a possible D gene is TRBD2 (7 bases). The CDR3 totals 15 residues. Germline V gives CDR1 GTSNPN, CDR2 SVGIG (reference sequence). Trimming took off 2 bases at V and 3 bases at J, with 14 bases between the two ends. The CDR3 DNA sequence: TGTGCCTGGAGTTCGGGGAGGGGGTACTACAATGAGCAGTTCTTC. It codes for CAWSSGRGYYNEQFF.

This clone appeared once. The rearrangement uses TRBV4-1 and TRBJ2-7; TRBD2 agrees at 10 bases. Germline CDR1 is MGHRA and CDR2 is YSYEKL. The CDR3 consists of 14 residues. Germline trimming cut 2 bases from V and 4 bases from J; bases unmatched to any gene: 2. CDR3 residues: CASSQLAGVYEQYV. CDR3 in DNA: TGCGCCAGCAGCCAACTAGCGGGAGTATACGAGCAGTACGTC.

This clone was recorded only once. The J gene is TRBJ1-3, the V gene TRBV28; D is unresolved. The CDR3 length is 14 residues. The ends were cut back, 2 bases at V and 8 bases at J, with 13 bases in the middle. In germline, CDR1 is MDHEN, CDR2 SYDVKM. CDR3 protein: CASSLGGVAYTIYF. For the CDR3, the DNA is TGTGCCAGCAGTTTAGGAGGTGTTGCGTACACCATATATTTT.

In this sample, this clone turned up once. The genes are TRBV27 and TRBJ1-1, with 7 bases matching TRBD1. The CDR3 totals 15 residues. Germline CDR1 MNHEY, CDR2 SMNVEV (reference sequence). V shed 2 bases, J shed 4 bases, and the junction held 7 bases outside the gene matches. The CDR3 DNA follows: TGTGCCAGCAGTTTAGATCAGGGGGTAGGCACTGAAGCTTTCTTT. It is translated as CASSLDQGVGTEAFF.

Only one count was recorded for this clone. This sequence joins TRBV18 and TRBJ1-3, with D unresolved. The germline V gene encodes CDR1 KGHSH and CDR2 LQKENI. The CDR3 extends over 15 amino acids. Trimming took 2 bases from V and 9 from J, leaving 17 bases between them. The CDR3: CASSPSRVKVVTIYF. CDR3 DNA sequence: TGTGCCAGCTCACCATCTCGAGTGAAAGTGGTCACCATATATTTT.

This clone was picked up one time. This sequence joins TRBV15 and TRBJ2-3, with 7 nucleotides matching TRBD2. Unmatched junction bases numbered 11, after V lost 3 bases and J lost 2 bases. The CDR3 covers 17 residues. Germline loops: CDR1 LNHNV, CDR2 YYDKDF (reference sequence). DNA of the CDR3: TGTGCCACCAGCAGGGGGGGGGTGGCTAGTGCCACAGATACGCAGTATTTT. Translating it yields CATSRGGVASATDTQYF.

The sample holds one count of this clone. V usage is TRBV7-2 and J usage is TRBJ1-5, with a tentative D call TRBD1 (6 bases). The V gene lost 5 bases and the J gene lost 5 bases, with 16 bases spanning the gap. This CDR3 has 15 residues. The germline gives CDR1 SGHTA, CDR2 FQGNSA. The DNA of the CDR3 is TGTGCCAGCAGCGTACAACAGGGTTTGGATCAGCCCCAGCATTTT. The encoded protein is CASSVQQGLDQPQHF.

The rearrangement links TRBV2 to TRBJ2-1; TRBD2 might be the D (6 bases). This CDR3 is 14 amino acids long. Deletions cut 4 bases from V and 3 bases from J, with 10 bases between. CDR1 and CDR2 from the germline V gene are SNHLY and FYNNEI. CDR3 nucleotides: TGTGCCAGCAGTGTCGATAGCGGCTACAATGAGCAGTTCTTC. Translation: CASSVDSGYNEQFF.

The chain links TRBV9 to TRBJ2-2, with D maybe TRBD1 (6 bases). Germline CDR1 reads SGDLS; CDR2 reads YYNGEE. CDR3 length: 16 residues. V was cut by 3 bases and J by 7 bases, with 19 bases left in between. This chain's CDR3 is CASSATLTGANGELFF. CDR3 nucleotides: TGTGCCAGCAGCGCAACGCTGACAGGAGCCAACGGGGAGCTGTTTTTT.

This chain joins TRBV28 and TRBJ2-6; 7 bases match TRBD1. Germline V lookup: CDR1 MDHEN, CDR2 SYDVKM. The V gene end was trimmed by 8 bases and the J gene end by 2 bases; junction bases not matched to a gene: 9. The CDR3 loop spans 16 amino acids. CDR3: CASQTGSGTGANVLTF. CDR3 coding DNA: TGTGCCAGCCAGACAGGGTCGGGCACTGGGGCCAACGTCCTGACTTTC.

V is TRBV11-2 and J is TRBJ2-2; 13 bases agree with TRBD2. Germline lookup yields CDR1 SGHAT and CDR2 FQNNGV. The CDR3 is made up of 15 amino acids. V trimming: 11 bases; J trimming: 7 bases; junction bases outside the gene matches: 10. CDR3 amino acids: CAAGTSGRVGGELFF. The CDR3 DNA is TGTGCCGCGGGAACTAGCGGGAGGGTAGGCGGGGAGCTGTTTTTT.

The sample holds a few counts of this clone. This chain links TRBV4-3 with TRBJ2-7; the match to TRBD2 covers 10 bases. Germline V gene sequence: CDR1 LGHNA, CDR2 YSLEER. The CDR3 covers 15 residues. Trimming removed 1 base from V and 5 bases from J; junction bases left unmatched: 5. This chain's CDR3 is CASSQGRAGGDEQYF. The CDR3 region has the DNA TGCGCCAGCAGCCAAGGAAGAGCGGGGGGGGACGAGCAGTACTTC.

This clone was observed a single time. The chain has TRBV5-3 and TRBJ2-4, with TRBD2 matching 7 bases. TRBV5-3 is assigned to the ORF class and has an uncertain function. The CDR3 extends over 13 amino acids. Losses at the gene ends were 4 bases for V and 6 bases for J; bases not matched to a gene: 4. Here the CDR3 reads CARSPSSGNIQYF. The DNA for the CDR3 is TGTGCCAGAAGCCCCTCTAGCGGAAACATTCAGTACTTC.

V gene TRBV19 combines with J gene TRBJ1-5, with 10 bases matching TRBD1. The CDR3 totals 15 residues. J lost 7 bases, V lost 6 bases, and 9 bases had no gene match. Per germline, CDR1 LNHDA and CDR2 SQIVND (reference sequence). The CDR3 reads CASRWGQGQGQPQHF. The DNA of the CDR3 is TGTGCCAGTAGATGGGGACAGGGGCAGGGCCAGCCCCAGCATTTT.

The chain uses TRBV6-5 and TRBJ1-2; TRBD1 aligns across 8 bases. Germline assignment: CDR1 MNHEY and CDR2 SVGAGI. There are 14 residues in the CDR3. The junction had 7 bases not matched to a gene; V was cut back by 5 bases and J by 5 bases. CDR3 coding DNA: TGTGCCAGCAGTCCCGGGACAGGAACTTATGGCTACACCTTC. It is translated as CASSPGTGTYGYTF.

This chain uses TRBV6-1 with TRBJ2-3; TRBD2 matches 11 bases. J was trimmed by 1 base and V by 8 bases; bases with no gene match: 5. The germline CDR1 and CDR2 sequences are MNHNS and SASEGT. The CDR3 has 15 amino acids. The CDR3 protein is CASCGLAGRTDTQYF. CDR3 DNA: TGTGCCAGCTGTGGACTAGCGGGCCGCACAGATACGCAGTATTTT.

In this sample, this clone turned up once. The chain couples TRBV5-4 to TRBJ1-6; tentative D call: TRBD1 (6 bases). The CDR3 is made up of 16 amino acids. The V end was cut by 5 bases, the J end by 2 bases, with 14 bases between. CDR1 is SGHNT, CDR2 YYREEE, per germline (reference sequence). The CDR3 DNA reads TGTGCCAGCAGTCCGGTAACAGGGACCTATAATTCACCCCTCCACTTT. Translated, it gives CASSPVTGTYNSPLHF.

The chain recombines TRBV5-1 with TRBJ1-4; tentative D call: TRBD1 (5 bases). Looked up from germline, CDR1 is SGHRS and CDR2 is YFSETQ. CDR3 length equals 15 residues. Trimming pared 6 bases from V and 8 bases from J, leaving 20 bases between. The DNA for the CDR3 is TGCGCCAGCAAAGGATCGATGTTTGGGGGGGAAAAACTGTTTTTT. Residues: CASKGSMFGGEKLFF.

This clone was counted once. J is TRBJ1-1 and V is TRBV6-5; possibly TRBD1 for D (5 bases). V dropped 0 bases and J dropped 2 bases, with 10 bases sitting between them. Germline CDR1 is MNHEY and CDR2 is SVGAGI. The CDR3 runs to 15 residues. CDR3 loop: CASSYSSGFNTEAFF. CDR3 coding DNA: TGTGCCAGCAGTTACTCGTCAGGGTTCAACACTGAAGCTTTCTTT.

For the CDR3, the DNA is TGTGCCAGCAGCGCCCAACTCCGCTCACCCCTCCACTTT. It specifies CASSAQLRSPLHF. The rearrangement links TRBV9 to TRBJ1-6; D unresolved. Trimming left V 3 bases short and J 10 bases short, with 11 bases between. In germline, CDR1 is SGDLS, CDR2 YYNGEE. This CDR3 has 13 amino acids.

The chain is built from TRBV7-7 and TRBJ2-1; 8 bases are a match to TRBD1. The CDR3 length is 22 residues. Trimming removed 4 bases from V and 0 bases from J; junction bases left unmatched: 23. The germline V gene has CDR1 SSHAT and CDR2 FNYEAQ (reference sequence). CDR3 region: CASSSTEGGRGRLEGSYNEQFF. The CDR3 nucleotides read TGTGCCAGCAGCTCAACCGAGGGGGGCAGGGGGCGCCTTGAGGGCTCCTACAATGAGCAGTTCTTC.